This section outlines one T cell receptor beta chain sequence together with its context. What it binds is unknown. This CDR3 contains 16 residues. Looked up from germline, CDR1 is DFQATT and CDR2 is SNEGSKA (reference sequence). TCRdb re-called the 5' RACE reads; one entry per CDR3 protein, DNA not given. The specimen's table records some 440,000 distinct CDR3 sequences. This sample is drawn from a study of T cells expressing NK-cell markers. Points from the study as a whole: Specificity for HCMV among expanded NKG2C+ T cell clones was not established. For several donors, these clonotypes were likewise the leading ones in the CD3+CD56-NKG2C+ fraction. NKG2C+ dominant clonotype frequencies in five to seven donors were about 1.0-8% of CD8+ T cells.

The specimen sequenced was blood T cells: a sorted CD56 or NKG2C T cell subset, CD4+ or CD8+ T cells, or bulk PBMC T cells (not recorded which). J is TRBJ2-3 and V is TRBV20-1; TCRdb proposes TRBD2, but this gene call is untestable without DNA. This clonotype was obtained from a woman aged 45 to 65 in good health. The CDR3 loop is CSASPGTSGRTDTQYF.